These 14 T cell receptor beta chains came from one sample sequenced in a study of PD-L1 blockade in urothelial cancer. Repertoires were generated with immunoSEQ multiplex PCR, while TCRdb's copy carries only in-frame clones and drops some. This table has about 110,000 clones, 91% appearing once. Time point: peripheral blood 6 weeks after treatment start. The specimen comprised PBMCs, sampled around atezolizumab (anti-PD-L1) treatment. These receptors all come from a man between 60 and 75 years old with urothelial cancer.

This chain links TRBV15 with TRBJ1-5; tentatively, D is TRBD1 (5 bases). Per the germline V gene, CDR1 is LNHNV and CDR2 is YYDKDF (reference sequence). V was shortened by 5 bases and J by 4 bases, with 18 bases between the two germline ends. The CDR3 consists of 16 residues. The CDR3 is CATSPGGVGKNQPQHF. The CDR3 nucleotides read TGTGCCACCAGCCCCGGGGGGGTGGGAAAAAATCAGCCCCAGCATTTT.

The chain employs TRBV6-5 and TRBJ2-7; D perhaps matches TRBD1 (5 bases). The germline V gene has CDR1 MNHEY and CDR2 SVGAGI. This CDR3 contains 11 residues. V lost 10 bases, J lost 4 bases, and 11 bases lay in between. The CDR3 protein is CATTAGYEQYF. CDR3 in DNA: TGTGCCACCACTGCAGGGTACGAGCAGTACTTC.

The chain recombines TRBV4-3 with TRBJ2-1; TRBD2 matches 8 bases. Germline-derived CDR1 and CDR2 are LGHNA and YSLEER. The trim removed 1 base at V and 3 bases at J, leaving 5 bases unmatched. This CDR3 contains 16 residues. The CDR3 is CASSQAGGGRYNEQFF. The CDR3 DNA is TGCGCCAGCAGCCAAGCGGGCGGGGGGCGCTACAATGAGCAGTTCTTC.

The chain joins TRBV7-2 to TRBJ2-7; 7 bases match TRBD2. V trimming: 4 bases; J trimming: 6 bases; junction bases outside the gene matches: 6. CDR3 length: 13 residues. The germline V gene encodes CDR1 SGHTA and CDR2 FQGNSA. CDR3 nucleotide sequence: TGTGCCAGCAGCTCAAGCGGGATTGGCGAGCAGTACTTC. It translates to CASSSSGIGEQYF.

This clone showed up just once. This chain uses TRBV6-6 with TRBJ2-1; TRBD1 might be the D (6 bases). The CDR3 runs to 13 residues. V was shortened by 4 bases and J by 6 bases, with 10 bases between the two germline ends. CDR1 and CDR2 (germline): MNHNY, SVGAGI (reference sequence). The CDR3 bases are TGTGCCAGCAGTTCGATCAGGGGCAATGAGCAGTTCTTC. Protein: CASSSIRGNEQFF.

This chain links TRBV7-3 with TRBJ1-6, with a possible D match to TRBD1 (6 bases). Germline V gives CDR1 SGHTA, CDR2 FQGTGA. This CDR3 is 15 amino acids long. V lost 5 bases, J lost 13 bases, and 21 bases lay in between. CDR3 protein: CASSLGGGTPGPLHF. Written as DNA, the CDR3 is TGTGCCAGCAGCCTCGGGGGGGGCACCCCGGGGCCCCTCCACTTT. The full variable domain, rest sourced from reference TRBV7-3 and TRBJ1-6, is GAGVSQTPSNKVTEKGKYVELRCDPISGHTALYWYRQSLGQGPEFLIYFQGTGAADDSGLPNDRFFAVRPEGSVSTLKIQRTERGDSAVYLCASSLGGGTPGPLHFGNGTRLTVT.

This clone was seen a handful of times. The chain employs TRBV5-1 and TRBJ1-6; D may be TRBD1 (6 bases). Germline CDR1 and CDR2: SGHRS and YFSETQ. The V gene lost 2 bases and the J gene lost 5 bases, with 8 bases spanning the gap. The CDR3 covers 14 residues. Here the CDR3 DNA reads TGCGCCAGCAGCTTACAGGGTGATAATTCACCCCTCCACTTT. It codes for CASSLQGDNSPLHF.

The table lists this clone with a count of one. The V and J genes are TRBV28 and TRBJ1-3; D is unresolved. The CDR3 is 12 residues long. The germline gives CDR1 MDHEN, CDR2 SYDVKM. With 6 bases removed from V and 4 bases from J, the gap between germline ends came to 7 bases. CDR3 DNA: TGTGCCAGCAGAGTCAGGGGAAACACCATATATTTT. This codes for CASRVRGNTIYF.

The rearrangement joins TRBV6-5 to TRBJ2-7; TRBD1 agrees at 7 bases. V lost 2 bases and J lost 2; bases outside the gene matches: 6. Germline CDR1 MNHEY, CDR2 SVGAGI. This CDR3 has 15 amino acids. CDR3 in amino acids: CASSYQAGTAYEQYF. The DNA of the CDR3 is TGTGCCAGCAGTTACCAGGCCGGGACAGCCTACGAGCAGTACTTC.

The gene calls are TRBV5-6 and TRBJ2-1, with 14 positions matching TRBD2. Trimming took 5 bases from V and 6 from J; bases not matched to a gene: 10. Germline assignment: CDR1 SGHDT and CDR2 YYEEEE. This CDR3 comprises 17 residues. Here the CDR3 reads CASSKTSGGADGNEQFF. The CDR3 DNA sequence: TGTGCCAGCAGTAAGACTAGCGGGGGGGCGGACGGCAATGAGCAGTTCTTC.

This chain links TRBV7-2 with TRBJ2-5, with a weak D call TRBD1 (6 bases). Germline CDR1 SGHTA, CDR2 FQGNSA. This CDR3 has 16 amino acids. V was trimmed by 5 bases and J by 1 base, leaving 17 bases between them. The DNA of the CDR3 is TGTGCCAGCAGCCCGACCGTCACAGGGACCCAAGAGACCCAGTACTTC. This sequence encodes CASSPTVTGTQETQYF.

The gene calls are TRBV7-2 and TRBJ2-1, with 9 bases matching TRBD2. CDR1 SGHTA and CDR2 FQGNSA come from the germline V gene. The CDR3 consists of 15 residues. Trimming at V came to 4 bases and at J to 6 bases, leaving 7 bases not matched to a gene. In DNA, the CDR3 is TGTGCCAGCAGCTCCTTAGCGGGAGTTGCCAATGAGCAGTTCTTC. Residues: CASSSLAGVANEQFF.

This rearrangement joins TRBV9 to TRBJ2-3, with 9 bases fitting TRBD2. The germline V gene has CDR1 SGDLS and CDR2 YYNGEE. V was pared by 2 bases and J by 5 bases, with 3 bases of the junction left unmatched. The CDR3 spans 14 residues. The CDR3 coding sequence is TGTGCCAGCAGCGTTAGCGGGGGTGGAGATACGCAGTATTTT. Its protein is CASSVSGGGDTQYF.

The chain is built from TRBV5-1 and TRBJ2-7; TRBD1 matches 8 bases. The V gene's germline CDR1 is SGHRS and CDR2 YFSETQ. This CDR3 spans 15 amino acids. V trimming: 0 bases; J trimming: 6 bases; junction bases outside the gene matches: 8. CDR3 sequence: CASSLVQGARGEQYF. CDR3 nucleotide sequence: TGCGCCAGCAGCTTGGTCCAGGGGGCGAGGGGCGAGCAGTACTTC.